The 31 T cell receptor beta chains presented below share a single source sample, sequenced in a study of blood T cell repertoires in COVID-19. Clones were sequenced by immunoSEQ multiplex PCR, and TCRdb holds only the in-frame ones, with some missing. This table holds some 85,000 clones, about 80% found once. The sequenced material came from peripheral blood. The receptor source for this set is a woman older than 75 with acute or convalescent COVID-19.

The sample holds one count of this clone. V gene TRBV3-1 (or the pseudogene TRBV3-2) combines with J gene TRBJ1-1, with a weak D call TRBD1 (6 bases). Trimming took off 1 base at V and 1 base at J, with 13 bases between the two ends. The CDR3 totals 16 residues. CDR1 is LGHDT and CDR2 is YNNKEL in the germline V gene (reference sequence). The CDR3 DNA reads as TGTGCCAGCAGCCAAGTCGGGGGGCGGAGGAACACTGAAGCTTTCTTT. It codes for CASSQVGGRRNTEAFF.

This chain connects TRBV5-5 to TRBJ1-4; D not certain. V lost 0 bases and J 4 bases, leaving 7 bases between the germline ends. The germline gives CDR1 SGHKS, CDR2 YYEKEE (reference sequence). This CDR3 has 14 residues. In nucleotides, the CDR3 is TGTGCCAGCAGCTTGGAGGACTTTAATGAAAAACTGTTTTTT. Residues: CASSLEDFNEKLFF. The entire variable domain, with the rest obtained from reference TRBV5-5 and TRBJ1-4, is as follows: DAGVTQSPTHLIKTRGQQVTLRCSPISGHKSVSWYQQVLGQGPQFIFQYYEKEERGRGNFPDRFSARQFPNYSSELNVNALLLGDSALYLCASSLEDFNEKLFFGSGTQLSVL.

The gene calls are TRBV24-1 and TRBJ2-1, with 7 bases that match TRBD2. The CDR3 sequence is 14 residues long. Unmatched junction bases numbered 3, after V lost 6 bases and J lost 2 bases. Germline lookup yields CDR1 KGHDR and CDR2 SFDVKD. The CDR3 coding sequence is TGTGCCACCAGTTCTAGCGGAACCTACAATGAGCAGTTCTTC. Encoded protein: CATSSSGTYNEQFF.

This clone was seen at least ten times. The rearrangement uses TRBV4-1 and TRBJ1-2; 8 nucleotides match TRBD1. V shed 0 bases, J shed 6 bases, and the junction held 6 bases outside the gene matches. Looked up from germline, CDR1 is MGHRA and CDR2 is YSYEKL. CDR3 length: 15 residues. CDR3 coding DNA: TGCGCCAGCAGCCAAGATGACAGGGGAGTAGATGGCTACACCTTC. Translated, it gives CASSQDDRGVDGYTF.

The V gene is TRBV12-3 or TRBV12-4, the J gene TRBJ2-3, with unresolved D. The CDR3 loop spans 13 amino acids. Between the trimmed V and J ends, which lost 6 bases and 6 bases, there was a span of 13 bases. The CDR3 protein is CASSSDLPDTQYF. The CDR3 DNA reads TGTGCCAGCAGCTCCGACTTACCCGATACGCAGTATTTT.

As DNA, the CDR3 is TGTGCCAGCAGCCCCAGGGGACAGCGTGGAGAGACCCAGTACTTC. Its protein product is CASSPRGQRGETQYF. The chain recombines TRBV7-2 with TRBJ2-5; 7 nucleotides match TRBD1. This CDR3 is built from 15 residues. Germline V gives CDR1 SGHTA, CDR2 FQGNSA. The V gene end was trimmed by 5 bases and the J gene end by 4 bases; junction bases not matched to a gene: 10.

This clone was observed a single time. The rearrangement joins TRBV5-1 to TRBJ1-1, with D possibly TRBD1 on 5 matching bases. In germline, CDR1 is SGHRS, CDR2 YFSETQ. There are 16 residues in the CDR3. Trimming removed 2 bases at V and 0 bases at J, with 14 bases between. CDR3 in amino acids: CASSLQGATVNTEAFF. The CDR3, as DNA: TGCGCCAGCAGCTTACAAGGGGCGACGGTGAACACTGAAGCTTTCTTT.

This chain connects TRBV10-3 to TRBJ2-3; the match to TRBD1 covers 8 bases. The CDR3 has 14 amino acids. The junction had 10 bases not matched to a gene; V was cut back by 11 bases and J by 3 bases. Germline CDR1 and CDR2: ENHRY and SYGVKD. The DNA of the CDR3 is TGTGCCGTAGCGTCAGGGGGCAAGACAGATACGCAGTATTTT. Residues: CAVASGGKTDTQYF.

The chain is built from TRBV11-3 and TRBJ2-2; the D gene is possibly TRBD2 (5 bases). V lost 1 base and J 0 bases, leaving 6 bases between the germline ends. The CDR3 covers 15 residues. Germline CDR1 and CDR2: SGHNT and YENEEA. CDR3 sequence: CASSLGTPNTGELFF. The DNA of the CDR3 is TGTGCCAGCAGCTTAGGGACTCCGAACACCGGGGAGCTGTTTTTT. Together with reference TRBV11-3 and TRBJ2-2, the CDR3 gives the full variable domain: EAGVVQSPRYKIIEKKQPVAFWCNPISGHNTLYWYLQNLGQGPELLIRYENEEAVDDSQLPKDRFSAERLKGVDSTLKIQPAELGDSAVYLCASSLGTPNTGELFFGEGSRLTVL.

CDR3 DNA: TGTGCCAGCAGCCTTCGGACTAGCGGGACCCAAACCGGGGAGCTGTTTTTT. It codes for CASSLRTSGTQTGELFF. This sequence joins TRBV14 and TRBJ2-2, with 12 nucleotides matching TRBD2. CDR1 and CDR2 (germline): SGHDN, FVKESK. The CDR3 spans 17 residues. The junction had 8 bases not matched to a gene; V was cut back by 4 bases and J by 5 bases.

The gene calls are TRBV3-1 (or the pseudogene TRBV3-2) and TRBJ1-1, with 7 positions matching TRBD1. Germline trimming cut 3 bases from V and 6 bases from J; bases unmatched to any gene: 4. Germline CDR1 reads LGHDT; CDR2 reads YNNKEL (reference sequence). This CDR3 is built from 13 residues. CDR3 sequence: CASSQPGGAEAFF. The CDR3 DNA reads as TGTGCCAGCAGCCAGCCAGGGGGTGCTGAAGCTTTCTTT.

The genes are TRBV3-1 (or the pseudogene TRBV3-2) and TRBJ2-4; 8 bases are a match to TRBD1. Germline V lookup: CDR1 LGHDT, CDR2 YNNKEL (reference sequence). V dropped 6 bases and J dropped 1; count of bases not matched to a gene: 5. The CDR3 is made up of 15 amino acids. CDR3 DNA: TGTGCCAGCAGTCGGACAGGGTCTGCCAAAAACATTCAGTACTTC. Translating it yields CASSRTGSAKNIQYF.

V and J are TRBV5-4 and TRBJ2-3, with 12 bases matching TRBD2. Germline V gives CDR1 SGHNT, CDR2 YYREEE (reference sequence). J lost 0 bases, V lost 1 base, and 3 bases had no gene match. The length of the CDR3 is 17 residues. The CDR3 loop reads CASSLWLAGGSTDTQYF. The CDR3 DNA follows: TGTGCCAGCAGCTTGTGGCTAGCGGGAGGGAGCACAGATACGCAGTATTTT.

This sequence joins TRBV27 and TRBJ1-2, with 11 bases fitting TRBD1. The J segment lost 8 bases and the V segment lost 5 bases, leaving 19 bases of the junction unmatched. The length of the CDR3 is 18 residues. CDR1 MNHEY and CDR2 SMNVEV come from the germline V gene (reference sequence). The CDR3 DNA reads TGTGCCAGCAGTCATCAGACGCCGGACAGGGGGCGGAAGGACGGCTACACCTTC. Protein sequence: CASSHQTPDRGRKDGYTF.

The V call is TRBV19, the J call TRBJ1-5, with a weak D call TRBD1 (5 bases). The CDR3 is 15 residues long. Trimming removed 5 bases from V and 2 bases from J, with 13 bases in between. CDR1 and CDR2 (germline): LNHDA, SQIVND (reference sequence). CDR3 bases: TGTGCCAGTAGTCCTCCGGGGGTTCGCAATCAGCCCCAGCATTTT. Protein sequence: CASSPPGVRNQPQHF.

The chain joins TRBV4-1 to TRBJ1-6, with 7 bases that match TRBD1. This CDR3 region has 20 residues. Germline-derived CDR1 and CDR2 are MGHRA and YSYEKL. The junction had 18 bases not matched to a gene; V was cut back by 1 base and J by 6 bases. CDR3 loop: CASSQGLFGLLGQSNSPLHF. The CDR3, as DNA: TGCGCCAGCAGCCAAGGGCTATTTGGACTTCTGGGACAGAGTAATTCACCCCTCCACTTT.

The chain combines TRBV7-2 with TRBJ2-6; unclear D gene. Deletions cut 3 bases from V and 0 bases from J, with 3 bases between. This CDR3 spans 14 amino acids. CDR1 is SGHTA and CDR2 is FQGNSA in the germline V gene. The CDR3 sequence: CASSFNSGANVLTF. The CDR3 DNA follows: TGTGCCAGCAGCTTCAACTCTGGGGCCAACGTCCTGACTTTC. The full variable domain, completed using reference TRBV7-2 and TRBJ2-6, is GAGVSQSPSNKVTEKGKDVELRCDPISGHTALYWYRQSLGQGLEFLIYFQGNSAPDKSGLPSDRFSAERTGGSVSTLTIQRTQQEDSAVYLCASSFNSGANVLTFGAGSRLTVL.

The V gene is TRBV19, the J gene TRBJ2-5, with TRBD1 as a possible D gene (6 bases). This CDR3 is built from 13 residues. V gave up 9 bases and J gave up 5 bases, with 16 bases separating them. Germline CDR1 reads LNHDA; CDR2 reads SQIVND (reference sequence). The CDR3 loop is CASSRDTAETQYF. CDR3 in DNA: TGTGCCAGCTCTAGGGACACGGCTGAGACCCAGTACTTC. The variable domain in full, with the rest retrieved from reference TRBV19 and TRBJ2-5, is DGGITQSPKYLFRKEGQNVTLSCEQNLNHDAMYWYRQDPGQGLRLIYYSQIVNDFQKGDIAEGYSVSREKKESFPLTVTSAQKNPTAFYLCASSRDTAETQYFGPGTRLLVL.

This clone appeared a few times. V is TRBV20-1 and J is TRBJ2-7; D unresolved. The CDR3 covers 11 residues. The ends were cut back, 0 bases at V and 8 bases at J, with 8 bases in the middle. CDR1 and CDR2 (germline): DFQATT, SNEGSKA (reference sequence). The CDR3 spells CSARDQVQQYF. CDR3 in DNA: TGCAGTGCTAGAGATCAGGTTCAGCAGTACTTC.

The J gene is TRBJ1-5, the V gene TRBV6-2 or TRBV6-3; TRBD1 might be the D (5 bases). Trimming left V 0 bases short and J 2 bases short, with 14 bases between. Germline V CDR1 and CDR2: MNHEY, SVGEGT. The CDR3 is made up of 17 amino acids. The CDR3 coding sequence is TGTGCCAGCAGTTACTCGAGCAGGGTTAGGGGCAATCAGCCCCAGCATTTT. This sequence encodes CASSYSSRVRGNQPQHF.

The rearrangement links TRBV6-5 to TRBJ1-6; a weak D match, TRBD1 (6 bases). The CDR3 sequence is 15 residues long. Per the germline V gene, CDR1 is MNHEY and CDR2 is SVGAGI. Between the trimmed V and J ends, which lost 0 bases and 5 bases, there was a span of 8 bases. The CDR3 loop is CASSYSSGDNSPLHF. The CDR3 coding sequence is TGTGCCAGCAGTTACTCATCAGGGGATAATTCACCCCTCCACTTT.

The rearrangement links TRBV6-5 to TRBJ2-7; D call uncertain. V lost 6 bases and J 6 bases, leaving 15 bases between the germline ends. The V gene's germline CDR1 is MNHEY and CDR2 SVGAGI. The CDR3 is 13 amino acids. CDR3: CASRPGSLGEQYF. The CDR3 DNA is TGTGCCAGCAGACCCGGGTCTCTGGGCGAGCAGTACTTC.

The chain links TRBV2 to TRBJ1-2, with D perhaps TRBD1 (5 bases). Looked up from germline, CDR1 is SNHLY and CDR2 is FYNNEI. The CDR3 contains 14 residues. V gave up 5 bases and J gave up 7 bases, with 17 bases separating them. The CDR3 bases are TGTGCCAGCAGTACTCTGGGAGGGGCTGGTGGCTACACCTTC. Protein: CASSTLGGAGGYTF.

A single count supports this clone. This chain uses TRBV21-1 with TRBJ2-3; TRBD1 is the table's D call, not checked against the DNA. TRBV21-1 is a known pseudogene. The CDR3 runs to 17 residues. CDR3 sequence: CASRWGPSRAKTDTQYF. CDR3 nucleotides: TGTGCCAGCAGATGGGGGCCCTCCAGGGCCAAAACAGATACGCAGTATTTT.

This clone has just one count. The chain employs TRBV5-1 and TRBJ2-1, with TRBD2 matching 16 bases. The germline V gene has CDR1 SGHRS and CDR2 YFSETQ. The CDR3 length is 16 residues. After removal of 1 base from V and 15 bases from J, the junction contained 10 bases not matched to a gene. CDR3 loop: CASSLYAGLAGGALFF. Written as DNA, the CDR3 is TGCGCCAGCAGCTTGTACGCGGGACTAGCGGGAGGGGCTTTGTTCTTC.

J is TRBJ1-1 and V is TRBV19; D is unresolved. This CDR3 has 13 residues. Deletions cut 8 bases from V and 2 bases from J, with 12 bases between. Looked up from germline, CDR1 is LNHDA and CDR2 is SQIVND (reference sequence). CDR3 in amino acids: CASGLVVNTEAFF. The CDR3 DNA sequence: TGTGCCAGTGGCCTTGTGGTTAACACTGAAGCTTTCTTT.

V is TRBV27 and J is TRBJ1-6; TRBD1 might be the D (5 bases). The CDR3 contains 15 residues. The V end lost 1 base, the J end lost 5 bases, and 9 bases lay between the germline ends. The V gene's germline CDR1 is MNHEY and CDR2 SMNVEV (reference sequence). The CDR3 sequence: CASSLLRRDNSPLHF. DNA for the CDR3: TGTGCCAGCAGTTTATTGCGCAGGGATAATTCACCCCTCCACTTT.

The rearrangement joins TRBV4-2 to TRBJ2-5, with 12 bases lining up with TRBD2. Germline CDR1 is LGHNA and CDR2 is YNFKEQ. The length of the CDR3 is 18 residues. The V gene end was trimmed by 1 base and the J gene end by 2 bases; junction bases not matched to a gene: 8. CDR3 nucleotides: TGTGCCAGCAGCCAAGGACTAGCGGGAGTCGTGGGTCAAGAGACCCAGTACTTC. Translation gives CASSQGLAGVVGQETQYF.

CDR3 bases: TGTGCCACCAGCAGAGGAGAGACTGGAAACACCATATATTTT. This encodes CATSRGETGNTIYF. The rearrangement uses TRBV15 and TRBJ1-3; no definite D call. The CDR3 length is 14 residues. From germline, CDR1 is LNHNV and CDR2 YYDKDF (reference sequence). Trimming pared 1 base from V and 2 bases from J, leaving 6 bases between.

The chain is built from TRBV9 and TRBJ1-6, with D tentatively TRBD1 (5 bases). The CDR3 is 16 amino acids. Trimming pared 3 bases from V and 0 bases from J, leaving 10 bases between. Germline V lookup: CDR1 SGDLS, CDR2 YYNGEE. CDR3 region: CASSADGGSYNSPLHF. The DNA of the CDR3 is TGTGCCAGCAGCGCCGACGGGGGCTCCTATAATTCACCCCTCCACTTT.

The CDR3 loop is CASSFYLNYQETQYF. The CDR3 bases are TGTGCCAGCAGTTTCTATTTAAACTACCAAGAGACCCAGTACTTC. The chain joins TRBV28 to TRBJ2-5; D gene ambiguous. Between the trimmed V and J ends, which lost 3 bases and 0 bases, there was a span of 11 bases. Germline V lookup: CDR1 MDHEN, CDR2 SYDVKM. This CDR3 is 15 amino acids long.